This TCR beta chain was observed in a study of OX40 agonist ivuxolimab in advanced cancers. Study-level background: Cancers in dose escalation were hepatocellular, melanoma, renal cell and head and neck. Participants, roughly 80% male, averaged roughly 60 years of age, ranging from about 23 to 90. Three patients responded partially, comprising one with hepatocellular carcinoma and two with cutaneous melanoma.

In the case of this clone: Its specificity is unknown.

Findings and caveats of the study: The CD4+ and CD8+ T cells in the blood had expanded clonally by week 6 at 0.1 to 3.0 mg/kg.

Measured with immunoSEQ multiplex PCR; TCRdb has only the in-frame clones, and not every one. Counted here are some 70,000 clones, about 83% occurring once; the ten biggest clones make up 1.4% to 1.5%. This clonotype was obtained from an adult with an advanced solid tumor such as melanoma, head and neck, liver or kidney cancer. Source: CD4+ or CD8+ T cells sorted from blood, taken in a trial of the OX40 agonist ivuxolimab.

The CDR3 is CASNRQAGRQDTQYF. CDR3 bases: TGCGCCAGCAATCGGCAGGCGGGGCGTCAAGATACGCAGTATTTT. The chain is built from TRBV5-1 and TRBJ2-3; D possibly corresponds to TRBD2 (6 bases). The germline CDR1 and CDR2 sequences are SGHRS and YFSETQ. The CDR3 totals 15 residues. V was trimmed by 6 bases and J by 5 bases, leaving 19 bases between them.